This TCR beta chain came from a study of CD8+ T cells in alopecia areata. Study-level findings and limits: While patients received tofacitinib, many expanded lesional clones remained present in scalp and blood. With one nonresponder, baseline CD8+ expansion's link to response remains uncertain.

The treatment was: oral pan-JAK inhibitor, 5-10 mg twice daily. Obtained from alopecia areata patients were lesional scalp punch biopsies along with peripheral blood. V was pared by 4 bases and J by 2 bases, with 13 bases between. Germline CDR1 is GTSNPN and CDR2 is SVGIG (reference sequence). CDR3 size: 14 residues. Remarks on this clone: What it binds is not known.

Reverse transcribed after extraction, RNA yielded cDNA as the sequencing template. This table comes from immunoSEQ multiplex PCR, and its TCRdb copy is limited to in-frame clones, with some not included. The data hold approximately 150,000 clones, with around three fifths observed a single time. The sequence was obtained from a human donor with alopecia areata. The J gene is TRBJ2-3, the V gene TRBV30; D perhaps matches TRBD1 (6 bases). The sequencing used CD4+ T cells sorted from blood, collected at week 24, from a patient treated with tofacitinib. The CDR3 DNA is TGTGCCTGGATTCCCCAGGGGACCACAGATACGCAGTATTTT. Amino acids: CAWIPQGTTDTQYF.